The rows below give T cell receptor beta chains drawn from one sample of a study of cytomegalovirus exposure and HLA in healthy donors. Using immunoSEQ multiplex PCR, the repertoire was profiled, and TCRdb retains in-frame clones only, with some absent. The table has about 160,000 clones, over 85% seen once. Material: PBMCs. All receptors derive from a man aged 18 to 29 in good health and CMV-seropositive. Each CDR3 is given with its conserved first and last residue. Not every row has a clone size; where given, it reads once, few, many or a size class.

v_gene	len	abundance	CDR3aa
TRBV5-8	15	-	CASSLDASGSYEQYF
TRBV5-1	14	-	CASSRGWDTGELFF
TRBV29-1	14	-	CSVEPGQGPYEQYF
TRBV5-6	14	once	CASSLGQGTNEQFF
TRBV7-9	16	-	CASSLQGAVSSYEQYF
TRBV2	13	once	CANRGQLNEKLFF
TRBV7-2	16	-	CASSLRGLFIPYEQYF
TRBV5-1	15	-	CASSLAGEPYNEQFF
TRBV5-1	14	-	CASKRLTDYNEQFF
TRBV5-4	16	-	CASSLAMKGGKTEAFF
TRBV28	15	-	CASSSPGQGNQPQHF